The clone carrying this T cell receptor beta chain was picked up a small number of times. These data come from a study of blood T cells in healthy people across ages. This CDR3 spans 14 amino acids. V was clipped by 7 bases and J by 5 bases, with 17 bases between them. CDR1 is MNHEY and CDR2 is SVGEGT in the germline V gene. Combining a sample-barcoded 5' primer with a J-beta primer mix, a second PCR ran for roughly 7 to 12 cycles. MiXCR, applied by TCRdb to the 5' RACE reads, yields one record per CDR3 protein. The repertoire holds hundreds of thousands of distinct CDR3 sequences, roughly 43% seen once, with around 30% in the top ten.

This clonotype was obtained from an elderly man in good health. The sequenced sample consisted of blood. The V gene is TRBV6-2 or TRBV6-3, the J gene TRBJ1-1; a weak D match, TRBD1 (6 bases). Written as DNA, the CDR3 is TGTGCCAGCAATAAAGTGGGGGCGCGTACTGAAGCTTTCTTT. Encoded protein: CASNKVGARTEAFF.